The 27 T cell receptor beta chains given below trace back to one sample, sequenced in a study of T cell responses to AZD1222 COVID-19 vaccine. This table comes from immunoSEQ multiplex PCR, and its TCRdb copy is limited to in-frame clones, with some not included. The profile covers about 180,000 clones, with around 88% appearing a single time and under 14% taken by the ten largest. The sequenced sample was peripheral blood, obtained 28 days after the second AZD1222 dose. The receptors originated from an adult who received the AZD1222 COVID-19 vaccine.

J is TRBJ2-5 and V is TRBV15; TRBD2 agrees at 8 bases. CDR1 LNHNV and CDR2 YYDKDF come from the germline V gene (reference sequence). The CDR3 has 14 amino acids. Unmatched junction bases numbered 9, after V lost 8 bases and J lost 4 bases. This CDR3 reads CATSGGGDRETQYF. The CDR3 region has the DNA TGTGCCACCTCCGGGGGGGGTGATCGAGAGACCCAGTACTTC. The full variable domain, in which reference TRBV15 and TRBJ2-5 provide the parts outside the CDR3, is DAMVIQNPRYQVTQFGKPVTLSCSQTLNHNVMYWYQQKSSQAPKLLFHYYDKDFNNEADTPDNFQSRRPNTSFCFLDIRSPGLGDTAMYLCATSGGGDRETQYFGPGTRLLVL.

CDR3 sequence reads: CASSLGGMGTSPLHF. The CDR3 bases are TGTGCCAGCAGCTTAGGGGGTATGGGGACTTCACCCCTCCACTTT. The V gene is TRBV13, the J gene TRBJ1-6, with D maybe TRBD1 (5 bases). This CDR3 region has 15 residues. The germline CDR1 and CDR2 sequences are PRHDT and FYEKMQ (reference sequence). V was cut by 0 bases and J by 9 bases, with 12 bases left in between.

The V and J genes are TRBV7-9 and TRBJ2-3, with TRBD2 matching 10 bases. Trimming at V came to 1 base and at J to 1 base, leaving 5 bases not matched to a gene. The V gene's germline CDR1 is SEHNR and CDR2 FQNEAQ (reference sequence). The CDR3 has 17 amino acids. CDR3 sequence (DNA): TGTGCCAGCAGCTTAGGTTCTAGCGGGGGCGGCACAGATACGCAGTATTTT. It encodes CASSLGSSGGGTDTQYF.

The chain uses TRBV20-1 and TRBJ1-6, with D hard to call. Germline CDR1 is DFQATT and CDR2 is SNEGSKA (reference sequence). The V and J ends lost 1 base and 9 bases respectively, with 4 bases between them. The CDR3 totals 11 residues. The CDR3 DNA reads TGCAGTGCTAGAGTTTCTTCACCCCTCCACTTT. This gives the protein CSARVSSPLHF.

The rearrangement uses TRBV6-5 and TRBJ2-5, with D possibly TRBD2 on 6 matching bases. The germline gives CDR1 MNHEY, CDR2 SVGAGI. Trimming left V 0 bases short and J 2 bases short, with 10 bases between. The CDR3 totals 15 residues. The CDR3 DNA reads as TGTGCCAGCAGTTACTCGCGGGGAGTACAAGAGACCCAGTACTTC. This gives the protein CASSYSRGVQETQYF.

This chain uses TRBV6-5 with TRBJ1-2, with D maybe TRBD1 (6 bases). This CDR3 comprises 13 residues. The V end was cut by 6 bases, the J end by 3 bases, with 11 bases between. The germline CDR1 and CDR2 sequences are MNHEY and SVGAGI. CDR3 sequence (DNA): TGTGCCAGCAGAGGGGGGCTCGACTATGGCTACACCTTC. Amino acids: CASRGGLDYGYTF.

Note on this clone: The same CDR3 arises from other DNA sequences in this sample as well. CDR3 nucleotides: TGTGCCAGCTCACCACCGAATCAGCCCCAGCATTTT. It translates to CASSPPNQPQHF. The chain links TRBV18 to TRBJ1-5; D remains ambiguous. Trimming took 0 bases from V and 4 from J, leaving 1 base between them. From germline, CDR1 is KGHSH and CDR2 LQKENI. CDR3 size: 12 residues. The whole variable domain, filled in from reference TRBV18 and TRBJ1-5, reads NAGVMQNPRHLVRRRGQEARLRCSPMKGHSHVYWYRQLPEEGLKFMVYLQKENIIDESGMPKERFSAEFPKEGPSILRIQQVVRGDSAAYFCASSPPNQPQHFGDGTRLSIL.

The chain uses TRBV6-5 and TRBJ2-7, with a possible D match to TRBD2 (5 bases). The CDR3 runs 12 residues. Germline loops: CDR1 MNHEY, CDR2 SVGAGI. The ends were cut back, 7 bases at V and 0 bases at J, with 7 bases in the middle. This CDR3 reads CASKGSSYEQYF. The CDR3 nucleotides are TGTGCCAGCAAAGGGAGCTCCTACGAGCAGTACTTC.

The CDR3 here is CASSVEWGADGYTF. CDR3 DNA: TGTGCCAGCAGCGTAGAGTGGGGGGCGGATGGCTACACCTTC. This chain connects TRBV9 to TRBJ1-2; perhaps TRBD1 as D (6 bases). Trimming took off 0 bases at V and 6 bases at J, with 12 bases between the two ends. The germline V gene encodes CDR1 SGDLS and CDR2 YYNGEE. The CDR3 sequence is 14 residues long.

V gene TRBV6-1 combines with J gene TRBJ2-1, with 14 bases identical to TRBD2. The germline gives CDR1 MNHNS, CDR2 SASEGT. This CDR3 comprises 19 residues. The V and J ends lost 4 bases and 9 bases, in that order; junction bases with no gene match: 17. CDR3 nucleotide sequence: TGTGCCAGCAGTGGGTCCGGGACTAGCGGGGGAGGGGTCAGCGGTGAGCAGTTCTTC. This encodes CASSGSGTSGGGVSGEQFF.

The CDR3 spells CASFQTGTVNGYTF. CDR3 in DNA: TGTGCCAGCTTCCAAACCGGGACAGTAAATGGCTACACCTTC. The chain uses TRBV6-5 and TRBJ1-2, with 7 nucleotides matching TRBD1. CDR3 size: 14 residues. J lost 6 bases, V lost 8 bases, and 12 bases had no gene match. Per the germline V gene, CDR1 is MNHEY and CDR2 is SVGAGI.

For this clone: The junction does not match germline at one end; this may be a read error. V and J are TRBV4-3 and TRBJ2-7, with TRBD1 as a possible D gene (6 bases). The CDR3 covers 14 residues. CDR1 and CDR2 from the germline V gene are LGHNA and YSLEER. This chain's CDR3 is CASSPGTYSSEQYF. The CDR3 coding sequence is TGCGCCAGCAGCCCCGGGACATACTCCTCCGAGCAGTACTTC.

The V call is TRBV7-2, the J call TRBJ1-3; D unclear. V gave up 5 bases and J gave up 0 bases, with 8 bases separating them. The CDR3 spans 14 residues. Germline values: CDR1 SGHTA, CDR2 FQGNSA. The CDR3 sequence is CASSVAISGNTIYF. The CDR3 nucleotides are TGTGCCAGCAGCGTGGCTATCTCTGGAAACACCATATATTTT.

This clone was seen once. CDR3 DNA sequence: TGTGCCAGTAGGCCTTGGGAGTGGACTAATGAAAAACTGTTTTTT. It encodes CASRPWEWTNEKLFF. The rearrangement links TRBV19 to TRBJ1-4, with no clear D. Germline V gene lookup returns CDR1 LNHDA and CDR2 SQIVND (reference sequence). V was cut by 6 bases and J by 2 bases, with 13 bases left in between. CDR3 length: 15 residues.

The V call is TRBV30, the J call TRBJ2-7; D possibly corresponds to TRBD1 (5 bases). The V and J ends lost 3 bases and 1 base respectively, with 13 bases between them. From germline, CDR1 is GTSNPN and CDR2 SVGIG (reference sequence). CDR3 size: 14 residues. The CDR3 sequence is CAWRPAGQSYEQYF. CDR3 DNA: TGTGCCTGGAGGCCGGCAGGGCAATCCTACGAGCAGTACTTC.

The chain joins TRBV2 to TRBJ1-2; 7 bases line up with TRBD1. The germline V gene encodes CDR1 SNHLY and CDR2 FYNNEI. J lost 7 bases, V lost 7 bases, and 15 bases had no gene match. The CDR3 sequence is 15 residues long. The CDR3: CASTQRQGVLSGYTF. In nucleotides, the CDR3 is TGTGCCAGCACTCAAAGGCAGGGGGTCTTGAGTGGCTACACCTTC.

The gene calls are TRBV6-2 or TRBV6-3 and TRBJ1-2; D gene unclear. Germline assignment: CDR1 MNHEY and CDR2 SVGEGT. V was clipped by 6 bases and J by 2 bases, with 10 bases between them. The CDR3 totals 13 residues. CDR3 protein: CASSPPGNYGYTF. In nucleotides, the CDR3 is TGTGCCAGCAGCCCCCCGGGGAACTATGGCTACACCTTC.

This clone came up once. This chain connects TRBV28 to TRBJ1-5; 11 bases fit TRBD1. Germline V gene lookup returns CDR1 MDHEN and CDR2 SYDVKM. The CDR3 extends over 15 amino acids. Trimming removed 6 bases from V and 5 bases from J; junction bases left unmatched: 6. The CDR3 DNA reads as TGTGCCAGCAGACCCGGGACAGGGGGTTATCAGCCCCAGCATTTT. Translation: CASRPGTGGYQPQHF.

V usage is TRBV6-5 and J usage is TRBJ1-4; 7 bases are shared with TRBD1. The germline V gene encodes CDR1 MNHEY and CDR2 SVGAGI. This CDR3 comprises 14 residues. V was pared by 5 bases and J by 4 bases, with 4 bases of the junction left unmatched. The CDR3 nucleotides read TGTGCCAGCAGTCCCGGGACAGTTAATGAAAAACTGTTTTTT. Amino acids: CASSPGTVNEKLFF.

This sequence joins TRBV19 and TRBJ2-5, with 7 bases identical to TRBD2. CDR3 length: 13 amino acids. With V trimmed by 5 bases and J by 5 bases, 5 bases remained unmatched. Germline V gives CDR1 LNHDA, CDR2 SQIVND (reference sequence). The CDR3 nucleotides read TGTGCCAGTAGTGGACTAGGGGTGGAGACCCAGTACTTC. This translates into CASSGLGVETQYF.

This chain connects TRBV18 to TRBJ2-3, with 8 bases fitting TRBD1. Losses at the gene ends were 0 bases for V and 4 bases for J; bases not matched to a gene: 3. Germline CDR1 KGHSH, CDR2 LQKENI. This CDR3 is built from 15 residues. The CDR3 here is CASSPPRQGPDTQYF. CDR3 DNA: TGTGCCAGCTCACCACCGAGACAGGGGCCAGATACGCAGTATTTT.

The chain combines TRBV28 with TRBJ1-1; weak D call: TRBD1 (6 bases). The length of the CDR3 is 12 residues. V was clipped by 4 bases and J by 7 bases, with 10 bases between them. The germline CDR1 and CDR2 sequences are MDHEN and SYDVKM. CDR3 region: CASSYRGGEAFF. CDR3 nucleotides: TGTGCCAGCAGTTATAGGGGGGGTGAAGCTTTCTTT.

This clone was seen once. The rearrangement links TRBV6-5 to TRBJ1-4; D is possibly TRBD1 (5 bases). V was shortened by 7 bases and J by 0 bases, with 12 bases between the two germline ends. The germline V gene has CDR1 MNHEY and CDR2 SVGAGI. The CDR3 sequence is 15 residues long. Here the CDR3 DNA reads TGTGCCAGCAAGGGGAACCTTGCAACTAATGAAAAACTGTTTTTT. It translates to CASKGNLATNEKLFF.

The V call is TRBV28, the J call TRBJ1-1; no reliable D call. V lost 8 bases and J 6 bases, leaving 13 bases between the germline ends. The CDR3 is made up of 12 amino acids. Germline CDR1 reads MDHEN; CDR2 reads SYDVKM. The CDR3 here is CASFSIEAEAFF. In nucleotides, the CDR3 is TGTGCCAGCTTTTCGATAGAGGCTGAAGCTTTCTTT.

The chain links TRBV21-1 to TRBJ1-5; TRBD1, as called in the table, went unchecked against the DNA. TRBV21-1 has pseudogene status. The CDR3 covers 17 residues. This chain's CDR3 is CASSQPWDREVGQPQHF. CDR3 nucleotide sequence: TGTGCCAGCAGCCAACCGTGGGACAGGGAGGTAGGTCAGCCCCAGCATTTT.

The chain joins TRBV27 to TRBJ1-5; 12 positions agree with TRBD1. The CDR3 spans 17 residues. After removal of 6 bases from V and 2 bases from J, the junction contained 8 bases not matched to a gene. CDR1 and CDR2 (germline): MNHEY, SMNVEV (reference sequence). CDR3 sequence: CASSLSGQGAGNQPQHF. The DNA for the CDR3 is TGTGCCAGCAGCCTATCGGGACAGGGGGCGGGCAATCAGCCCCAGCATTTT.

Only one count was recorded for this clone. CDR3 DNA: TGTGCCAGCAGCTTTTTGGGGGAGAATCAGCCCCAGCATTTT. This codes for CASSFLGENQPQHF. The gene calls are TRBV7-6 and TRBJ1-5; a possible D gene is TRBD1 (5 bases). The CDR3 runs 14 residues. V was shortened by 3 bases and J by 4 bases, with 10 bases between the two germline ends. The germline CDR1 and CDR2 sequences are SGHVS and FNYEAQ.